The rows below give T cell receptor beta chains drawn from one sample of a study of blood T cell repertoires in COVID-19. Assay: immunoSEQ multiplex PCR; the TCRdb copy retains only in-frame clones and omits some. This sample has 250,000 to 350,000 clones, with more than 70% found just once. The material sequenced was peripheral blood. The receptors derive from a man younger than 35 who had recovered from COVID-19. CDR3s include the opening cysteine and the closing phenylalanine or tryptophan. The order of the fields is clone size, D gene, V gene, J gene, CDR3 protein, CDR3 DNA. The D gene is left open where the match is weak. The size field is filled for only some rows; it gives once, few, many or a size class.

NA	NA	TRBV6-5	TRBJ1-5	CASSYLSLKQVKGHF	TGTGCCAGCAGTTACTTGAGCTTGAAACAGGTCAAGGGGCATTTT
NA	NA	TRBV6-5	TRBJ2-7	CASSFEPLYEQYF	TGTGCCAGCAGCTTTGAACCACTCTACGAGCAGTACTTC
few	NA	TRBV5-8	TRBJ2-5	CASSLGEVQETQYF	TGTGCCAGCAGCTTGGGGGAGGTCCAAGAGACCCAGTACTTC
NA	NA	TRBV7-9	TRBJ2-7	CASSYSGGGWEQYF	TGTGCCAGCAGCTACAGTGGGGGCGGATGGGAGCAGTACTTC
NA	TRBD1	TRBV5-1	TRBJ1-1	CASSLTGQGHEAFF	TGCGCCAGCAGCTTGACGGGACAGGGTCATGAAGCTTTCTTT
few	TRBD1	TRBV28	TRBJ1-2	CASSTTGGEGYTF	TGTGCCAGCAGCACGACAGGGGGCGAGGGCTACACCTTC
NA	TRBD1	TRBV6-2/TRBV6-3	TRBJ2-6	CASSRQGLTGANVLTF	TGTGCCAGCAGTCGACAGGGGCTTACTGGGGCCAACGTCCTGACTTTC
NA	TRBD2	TRBV18	TRBJ2-1	CASSPLADPYNEQFF	TGTGCCAGCTCACCCCTAGCGGATCCCTACAATGAGCAGTTCTTC
NA	NA	TRBV21-1	TRBJ1-2	CASTGQASGYTF	TGTGCCAGCACCGGACAGGCGAGCGGCTACACCTTC
NA	TRBD2	TRBV14	TRBJ2-1	CASSFIAGASSYNEQFF	TGTGCCAGCAGCTTCATAGCGGGTGCGAGCTCCTACAATGAGCAGTTCTTC
once	NA	TRBV7-3	TRBJ1-5	CASSPSGNQPQHF	TGTGCCAGCAGCCCCTCGGGGAATCAGCCCCAGCATTTT
once	TRBD1	TRBV3-1/TRBV3-2	TRBJ1-4	CASSSRTGRVNEKLFF	TGTGCCAGCAGCTCCCGGACAGGGCGTGTTAATGAAAAACTGTTTTTT
NA	NA	TRBV18	TRBJ2-5	CASSPRVSGERQETQYF	TGTGCCAGCTCACCAAGAGTCTCCGGGGAGCGCCAAGAGACCCAGTACTTC
NA	TRBD1	TRBV6-5	TRBJ1-2	CASSFQGDGYGYTF	TGTGCCAGCAGTTTCCAGGGGGATGGCTATGGCTACACCTTC
NA	NA	TRBV10-3	TRBJ2-7	CAISGTGSSYEQYF	TGTGCCATCAGTGGGACGGGAAGCTCCTACGAGCAGTACTTC
NA	NA	TRBV15	TRBJ2-7	CATSSPRTFYEQYF	TGTGCCACCAGCAGTCCTCGGACTTTTTACGAGCAGTACTTC
NA	NA	TRBV6-5	TRBJ2-5	CASGGETQYF	TGTGCCAGCGGCGGAGAGACCCAGTACTTC
NA	TRBD1	TRBV19	TRBJ1-1	CASTSDRGTEAFF	TGTGCCAGTACCTCGGACAGGGGGACTGAAGCTTTCTTT
NA	TRBD2	TRBV5-4	TRBJ2-7	CASSLTSGFYEQYF	TGTGCCAGCAGCTTGACTAGCGGGTTCTACGAGCAGTACTTC
NA	TRBD1	TRBV5-1	TRBJ1-1	CASSQGTGLETEAFF	TGCGCCAGCAGCCAAGGGACAGGGTTAGAGACTGAAGCTTTCTTT